The 25 T cell receptor beta chains below all came from one sample that was sequenced in a study of blood T cell repertoires in COVID-19. Clones were read by immunoSEQ multiplex PCR, and TCRdb kept only the in-frame ones, dropping some. The sample includes 250,000 to 300,000 clones, roughly 87% of them seen just once. The sample comprised peripheral blood. These receptors all stem from a woman aged 50 to 60 who had recovered from COVID-19.

The CDR3 sequence is CASSFLNTGELFF. The CDR3 bases are TGTGCCAGCAGCTTCCTGAACACCGGGGAGCTGTTTTTT. The chain has TRBV11-1 and TRBJ2-2; D remains unclear. CDR1 and CDR2 (germline): SGHAT, FQDESV (reference sequence). V was trimmed by 3 bases and J by 1 base, leaving 3 bases between them. The CDR3 totals 13 residues.

This chain joins TRBV2 and TRBJ2-2; 8 bases map to TRBD2. The CDR3 length is 14 residues. CDR1 is SNHLY, CDR2 FYNNEI, per germline. V dropped 8 bases and J dropped 6; count of bases not matched to a gene: 8. The DNA of the CDR3 is TGTGCCAGCGCGGGAGCGGGAGTGTCCGGGGAGCTGTTTTTT. It specifies CASAGAGVSGELFF.

The chain has TRBV7-3 and TRBJ2-3; TRBD2 matches at 8 bases. Per germline, CDR1 SGHTA and CDR2 FQGTGA. The CDR3 is 15 residues long. Trimming cost V 1 base and J 4 bases; bases outside gene matches: 4. CDR3 amino acids: CASSLSGGGPDTQYF. CDR3 nucleotide sequence: TGTGCCAGCAGCTTAAGCGGCGGGGGGCCAGATACGCAGTATTTT.

The chain uses TRBV18 and TRBJ1-5; 7 nucleotides agree with TRBD1. Germline trimming cut 5 bases from V and 4 bases from J; bases unmatched to any gene: 8. There are 15 residues in the CDR3. Germline-derived CDR1 and CDR2 are KGHSH and LQKENI. The CDR3 bases are TGTGCCAGCTCAACCACGGGACAGTGGAATCAGCCCCAGCATTTT. Translation gives CASSTTGQWNQPQHF.

V gene TRBV6-5 combines with J gene TRBJ2-7; 10 positions agree with TRBD1. Germline-derived CDR1 and CDR2 are MNHEY and SVGAGI. The CDR3 is 15 amino acids. After removal of 4 bases from V and 9 bases from J, the junction contained 12 bases not matched to a gene. CDR3 residues: CASSFEGTGVGVQYF. CDR3 coding DNA: TGTGCCAGCAGTTTCGAGGGGACAGGGGTTGGTGTGCAGTACTTC.

The rearrangement uses TRBV3-1 (or the pseudogene TRBV3-2) and TRBJ1-2, with a tentative D call TRBD1 (6 bases). The CDR3 is made up of 15 amino acids. With 3 bases removed from V and 10 bases from J, the gap between germline ends came to 21 bases. Germline CDR1 reads LGHDT; CDR2 reads YNNKEL (reference sequence). CDR3 loop: CASSHLGDILSVYTF. In DNA form, the CDR3 reads TGTGCCAGCAGCCACCTAGGGGACATTTTGTCGGTCTACACCTTC.

The CDR3 reads CAWVRQGPKGAFF. DNA for the CDR3: TGTGCCTGGGTTCGGCAGGGCCCAAAAGGAGCTTTCTTT. The chain recombines TRBV30 with TRBJ1-1; D perhaps matches TRBD1 (5 bases). CDR1 GTSNPN and CDR2 SVGIG come from the germline V gene (reference sequence). Trimming shortened V by 5 bases and J by 10 bases, and 20 bases separated the two germline ends. The CDR3 spans 13 residues.

The chain links TRBV5-8 to TRBJ1-1, with D uncertain. The CDR3 length is 16 residues. Germline CDR1 is SGHTS and CDR2 is YDEGEE. V lost 1 base and J lost 1, with 14 bases in between. The CDR3 protein is CASSLIIGGPNTEAFF. Written as DNA, the CDR3 is TGTGCCAGCAGCTTGATCATTGGCGGCCCGAACACTGAAGCTTTCTTT.

J is TRBJ1-2 and V is TRBV7-2; D uncertain. Germline V gene lookup returns CDR1 SGHTA and CDR2 FQGNSA. This CDR3 has 14 residues. V was shortened by 5 bases and J by 5 bases, with 15 bases between the two germline ends. The CDR3 DNA reads TGTGCCAGCAGCGCGGACTTTTGGGGTTATGGCTACACCTTC. It codes for CASSADFWGYGYTF.

The chain recombines TRBV10-3 with TRBJ1-5; D gene uncertain. Germline V gene lookup returns CDR1 ENHRY and CDR2 SYGVKD. The CDR3 sequence is 14 residues long. Trimming shortened V by 3 bases and J by 7 bases, and 13 bases separated the two germline ends. Here the CDR3 DNA reads TGTGCCATCAGTGAATCAGGTGGTGACCAGCCCCAGCATTTT. Translation: CAISESGGDQPQHF.

The chain employs TRBV7-8 and TRBJ2-2, with D maybe TRBD1 (6 bases). With 1 base removed from V and 0 bases from J, the gap between germline ends came to 12 bases. The CDR3 contains 17 residues. Germline CDR1 and CDR2: SGHVS and FQNEAQ. The CDR3 DNA reads as TGTGCCAGCAGCTTAGACGCAGGGGCCGCGAACACCGGGGAGCTGTTTTTT. Its translation: CASSLDAGAANTGELFF.

The rearrangement links TRBV4-3 to TRBJ2-7, with 8 bases lining up with TRBD2. The length of the CDR3 is 17 residues. V lost 4 bases and J lost 2; bases outside the gene matches: 13. Looked up from germline, CDR1 is LGHNA and CDR2 is YSLEER. CDR3 DNA: TGCGCCAGCAGCCGGACACGGGGAGCGGGAGAAACCTACGAGCAGTACTTC. Translating it yields CASSRTRGAGETYEQYF.

There are a few counts of this clone. The chain uses TRBV5-1 and TRBJ2-3, with TRBD2 matching over 13 bases. From germline, CDR1 is SGHRS and CDR2 YFSETQ. Trimming removed 5 bases from V and 6 bases from J; junction bases left unmatched: 9. The CDR3 spans 16 residues. CDR3 sequence: CASRVTPTSGRDTQYF. The CDR3 DNA reads as TGCGCCAGCAGGGTGACCCCGACTAGCGGGAGGGATACGCAGTATTTT.

The sample holds one count of this clone. V is TRBV5-5 and J is TRBJ2-1; D is possibly TRBD1 (5 bases). This CDR3 region has 14 residues. V lost 1 base to trimming and J lost 5 bases, with 10 bases between them. The germline gives CDR1 SGHKS, CDR2 YYEKEE (reference sequence). CDR3 amino acids: CASSLSQGHNEQFF. The CDR3 nucleotides read TGTGCCAGCAGCTTGTCTCAGGGCCACAATGAGCAGTTCTTC. Together with reference TRBV5-5 and TRBJ2-1, the CDR3 gives the full variable domain: DAGVTQSPTHLIKTRGQQVTLRCSPISGHKSVSWYQQVLGQGPQFIFQYYEKEERGRGNFPDRFSARQFPNYSSELNVNALLLGDSALYLCASSLSQGHNEQFFGPGTRLTVL.

V usage is TRBV14 and J usage is TRBJ2-1, with TRBD2 identical over 11 bases. Unmatched junction bases numbered 0, after V lost 0 bases and J lost 2 bases. This CDR3 comprises 16 residues. The germline V gene encodes CDR1 SGHDN and CDR2 FVKESK. The CDR3 protein is CASSQEGLAAYNEQFF. CDR3 in DNA: TGTGCCAGCAGCCAAGAGGGACTAGCGGCCTACAATGAGCAGTTCTTC.

V and J are TRBV5-1 and TRBJ2-1; TRBD2 matches 9 bases. The CDR3 is 17 residues long. Germline-derived CDR1 and CDR2 are SGHRS and YFSETQ. J gave up 6 bases and V 4 bases, and 14 bases lay outside the gene matches. CDR3 sequence: CASSVRPPGLAGNEQFF. The CDR3 DNA reads TGCGCCAGCAGCGTACGGCCCCCGGGACTAGCTGGCAATGAGCAGTTCTTC.

J is TRBJ1-2 and V is TRBV28; a possible D gene is TRBD1 (5 bases). Germline loops: CDR1 MDHEN, CDR2 SYDVKM. The CDR3 totals 14 residues. V was trimmed by 2 bases and J by 9 bases, leaving 16 bases between them. This CDR3 reads CASSLRGQQSSYTF. For the CDR3, the DNA is TGTGCCAGCAGTTTAAGAGGACAACAGAGTAGCTACACCTTC.

V gene TRBV5-4 combines with J gene TRBJ1-1, with D hard to call. Trimming took 0 bases from V and 7 from J, leaving 10 bases between them. CDR3 length: 13 residues. Germline CDR1 is SGHNT and CDR2 is YYREEE (reference sequence). The CDR3 DNA follows: TGTGCCAGCAGCTTGGACCTGGAGGGTGAAGCTTTCTTT. Amino acids: CASSLDLEGEAFF.

The V call is TRBV10-3, the J call TRBJ1-3, with 9 bases matching TRBD1. This CDR3 is 13 amino acids long. CDR1 and CDR2 from the germline V gene are ENHRY and SYGVKD. The junction had 7 bases not matched to a gene; V was cut back by 10 bases and J by 6 bases. CDR3 nucleotides: TGTGCCACCACGGGACAGGGAGAAAACACCATATATTTT. Its protein is CATTGQGENTIYF.

V and J are TRBV27 and TRBJ2-1; TRBD2 aligns across 11 bases. The CDR3 runs 18 residues. Per the germline V gene, CDR1 is MNHEY and CDR2 is SMNVEV (reference sequence). J gave up 4 bases and V 6 bases, and 14 bases lay outside the gene matches. As DNA, the CDR3 is TGTGCCAGCAGACACAGGGCCCCGACTAGCGGGACATACAATGAGCAGTTCTTC. Its translation is CASRHRAPTSGTYNEQFF.

This clone has only a few counts. The CDR3 spells CASSAGQPSTQYF. CDR3 sequence (DNA): TGTGCCAGTAGTGCAGGACAGCCGTCGACGCAGTATTTT. V gene TRBV19 combines with J gene TRBJ2-3, with D possibly matching TRBD1 (6 bases). The CDR3 is made up of 13 amino acids. V was cut by 5 bases and J by 9 bases, with 15 bases left in between. CDR1 is LNHDA and CDR2 is SQIVND in the germline V gene (reference sequence).

The chain joins TRBV6-5 to TRBJ1-3; D gene uncertain. Germline V lookup: CDR1 MNHEY, CDR2 SVGAGI. CDR3 length: 13 amino acids. V was pared by 6 bases and J by 8 bases, with 14 bases between. The CDR3 loop is CASRSQMLDTIYF. CDR3 in DNA: TGTGCCAGCAGATCGCAGATGTTGGACACCATATATTTT.

This clone was found once. This chain connects TRBV19 to TRBJ2-1; TRBD2 is a possible D gene (6 bases). V was shortened by 5 bases and J by 3 bases, with 14 bases between the two germline ends. Germline V gives CDR1 LNHDA, CDR2 SQIVND (reference sequence). CDR3 size: 15 residues. The CDR3 here is CASSPGGAYYNEQFF. The CDR3 nucleotides read TGTGCCAGTAGTCCCGGAGGGGCATACTACAATGAGCAGTTCTTC. Full variable domain (missing parts from reference TRBV19 and TRBJ2-1): DGGITQSPKYLFRKEGQNVTLSCEQNLNHDAMYWYRQDPGQGLRLIYYSQIVNDFQKGDIAEGYSVSREKKESFPLTVTSAQKNPTAFYLCASSPGGAYYNEQFFGPGTRLTVL.

This clone turned up a few times. The chain has TRBV6-2 or TRBV6-3 and TRBJ1-2, with D unclear. This CDR3 is built from 16 residues. V was clipped by 0 bases and J by 3 bases, with 14 bases between them. Germline assignment: CDR1 MNHEY and CDR2 SVGEGT. The CDR3 bases are TGTGCCAGCAGTTACTCGATACGGGTGAGCGACTATGGCTACACCTTC. It specifies CASSYSIRVSDYGYTF.

The chain is built from TRBV29-1 and TRBJ1-6; TRBD1 agrees at 7 bases. This CDR3 has 14 residues. Unmatched junction bases numbered 9, after V lost 6 bases and J lost 7 bases. Germline V gene lookup returns CDR1 SQVTM and CDR2 ANQGSEA. This CDR3 reads CSVKTGLLNSPLHF. CDR3 bases: TGCAGCGTAAAGACAGGGCTCCTCAATTCACCCCTCCACTTT.